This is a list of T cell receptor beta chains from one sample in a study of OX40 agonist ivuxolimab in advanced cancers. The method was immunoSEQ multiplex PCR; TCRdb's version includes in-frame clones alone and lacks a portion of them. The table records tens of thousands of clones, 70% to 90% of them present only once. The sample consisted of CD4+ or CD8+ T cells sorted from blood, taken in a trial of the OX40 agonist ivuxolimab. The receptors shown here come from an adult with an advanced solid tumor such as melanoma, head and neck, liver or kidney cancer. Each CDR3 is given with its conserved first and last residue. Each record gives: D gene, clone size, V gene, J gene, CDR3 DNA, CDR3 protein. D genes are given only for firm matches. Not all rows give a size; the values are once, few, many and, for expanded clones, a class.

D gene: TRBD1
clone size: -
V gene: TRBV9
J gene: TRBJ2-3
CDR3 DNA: TGTGCCAGCAGTGCCATCGAGGGGACAGGGACAGATACGCAGTATTTT
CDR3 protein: CASSAIEGTGTDTQYF

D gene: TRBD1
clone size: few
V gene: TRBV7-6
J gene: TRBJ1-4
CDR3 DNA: TGTGCCAGCACCCTGAGACAGGGAGGTGAAAAACTGTTTTTT
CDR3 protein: CASTLRQGGEKLFF

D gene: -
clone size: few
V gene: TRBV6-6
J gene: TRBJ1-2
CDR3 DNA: TGTGCCAGCACCCCTGGACAAGACTACACCTTC
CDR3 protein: CASTPGQDYTF

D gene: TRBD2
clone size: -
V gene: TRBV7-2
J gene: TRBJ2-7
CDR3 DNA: TGTGCCAGCAGCTTAGCGGGGACTAGCGGGAGCTACGAGCAGTACTTC
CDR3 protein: CASSLAGTSGSYEQYF

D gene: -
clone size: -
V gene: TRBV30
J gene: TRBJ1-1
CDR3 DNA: TGTGCCTGGAGTGTAGGTGTGACGGTGAACACTGAAGCTTTCTTT
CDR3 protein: CAWSVGVTVNTEAFF

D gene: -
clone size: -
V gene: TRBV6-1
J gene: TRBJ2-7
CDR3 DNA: TGTGCCAGCAGTGAATTACAGTCATCCTACGAGCAGTACTTC
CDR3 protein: CASSELQSSYEQYF

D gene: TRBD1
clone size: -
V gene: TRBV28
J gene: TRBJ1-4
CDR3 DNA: TGTGCCAGCAGTCAATTGGACAGGGGAGCAGGTGAAAAACTGTTTTTT
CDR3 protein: CASSQLDRGAGEKLFF

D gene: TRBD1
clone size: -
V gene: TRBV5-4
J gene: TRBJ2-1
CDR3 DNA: TGTGCAGCTCGCTTGACAGGGGGCGCTGTCAATGAGCAGTTCTTC
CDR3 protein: CAARLTGGAVNEQFF

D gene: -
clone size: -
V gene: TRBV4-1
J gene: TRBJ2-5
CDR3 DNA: TGCGCCAGCAGCCAAGGGTTCGGCCCTACCCAAGAGACCCAGTACTTC
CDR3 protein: CASSQGFGPTQETQYF

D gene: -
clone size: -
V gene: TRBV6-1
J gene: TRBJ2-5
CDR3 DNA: TGTGCCAGCATTAGGGGGGCCGGAGAGACCCAGTACTTC
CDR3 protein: CASIRGAGETQYF

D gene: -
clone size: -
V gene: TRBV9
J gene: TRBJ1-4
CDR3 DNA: TGTGCCAGCAGCGTAGAGGGGTCGGGAGTTCCTGAAAAACTGTTTTTT
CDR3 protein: CASSVEGSGVPEKLFF

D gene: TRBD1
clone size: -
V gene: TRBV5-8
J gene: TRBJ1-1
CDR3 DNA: TGTGCCAGCAGCCGGGACAGCGGAGCTTTCTTT
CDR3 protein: CASSRDSGAFF

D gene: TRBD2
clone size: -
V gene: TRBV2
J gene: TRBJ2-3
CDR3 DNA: TGTGCCAGTTTAACTTTAGCCGGGGGGAGCACAGATACGCAGTATTTT
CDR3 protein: CASLTLAGGSTDTQYF

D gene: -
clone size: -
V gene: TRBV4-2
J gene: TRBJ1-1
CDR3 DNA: TGTGCCAGCAGCCAAGTAGAGGAAGGAGGTCAAGCTTTCTTT
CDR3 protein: CASSQVEEGGQAFF

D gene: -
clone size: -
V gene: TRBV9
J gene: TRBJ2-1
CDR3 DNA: TGTGCCAGCAGCGAGGGGGACTCGAGCGGGGCCGACAATGAGCAGTTCTTC
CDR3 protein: CASSEGDSSGADNEQFF

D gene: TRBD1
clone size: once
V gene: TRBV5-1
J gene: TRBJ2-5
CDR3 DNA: TGCGCCAGCAGCTTTGGGGGGACAGGGGGAGAGACCCAGTACTTC
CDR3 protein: CASSFGGTGGETQYF

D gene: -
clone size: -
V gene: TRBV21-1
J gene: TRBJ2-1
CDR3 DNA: TGTGCCAGCAGCAAAGAGACTAGCGGGGGCCCCGCCCCCCCTCACAATGAGCAGTTCTTC
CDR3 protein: CASSKETSGGPAPPHNEQFF

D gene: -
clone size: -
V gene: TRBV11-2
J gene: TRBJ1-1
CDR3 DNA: TGTGCCAGCAGCTGGACGGAACGCACTGAAGCTTTCTTT
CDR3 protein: CASSWTERTEAFF

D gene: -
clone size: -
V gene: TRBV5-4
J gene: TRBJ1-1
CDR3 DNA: TGTGCCAGCAGCAAAAGCCGGATTTATGGGAACACTGAAGCTTTCTTT
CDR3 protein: CASSKSRIYGNTEAFF

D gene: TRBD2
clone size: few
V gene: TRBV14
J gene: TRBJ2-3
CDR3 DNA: TGTGCCAGCAGCAGACACCATGGGACTAGCCGGTATAAGAGCACAGATACGCAGTATTTT
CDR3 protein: CASSRHHGTSRYKSTDTQYF

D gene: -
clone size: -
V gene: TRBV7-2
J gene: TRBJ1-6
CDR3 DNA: TGTGCCAGCACCTACCGAACAGGCTATAATTCACCCCTCCACTTT
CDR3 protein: CASTYRTGYNSPLHF

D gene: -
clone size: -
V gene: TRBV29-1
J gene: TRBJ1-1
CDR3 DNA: TGCAGCGTTGAGCTTGGGATGACCGGGGCCCGCTTT
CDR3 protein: CSVELGMTGARF

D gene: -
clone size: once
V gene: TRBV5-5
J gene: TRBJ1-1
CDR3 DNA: TGTGCCAGCAGCTCCTATGACCGGTTGAACACTGAAGCTTTCTTT
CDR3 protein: CASSSYDRLNTEAFF

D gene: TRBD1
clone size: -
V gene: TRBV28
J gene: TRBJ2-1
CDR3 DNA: TGTGCCAGCTGGACAGGGGGGATCTACAATGAGCAGTTCTTC
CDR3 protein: CASWTGGIYNEQFF

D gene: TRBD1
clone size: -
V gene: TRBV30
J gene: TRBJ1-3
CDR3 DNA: TGTGCCTGGCAGGGGGGCTCTGGAAACACCATATATTTT
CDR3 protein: CAWQGGSGNTIYF

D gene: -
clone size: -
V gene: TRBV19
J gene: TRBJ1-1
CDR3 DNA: TGTGCCAGTAGCCAACGAACCCCGGGCACTGAAGCTTTCTTT
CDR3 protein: CASSQRTPGTEAFF

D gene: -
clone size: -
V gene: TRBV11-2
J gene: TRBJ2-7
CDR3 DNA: TGTGCCAGCAGCTTAATTGTGACAGCGGTCTACGAGCAGTACTTC
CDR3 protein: CASSLIVTAVYEQYF

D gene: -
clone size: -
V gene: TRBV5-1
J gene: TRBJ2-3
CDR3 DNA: TGCGCCAGCAGCTTGGGGCAGCCAGGAGATACGCAGTATTTT
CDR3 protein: CASSLGQPGDTQYF

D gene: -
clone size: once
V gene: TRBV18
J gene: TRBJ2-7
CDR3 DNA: TGTGCCAGCTCCGCCCCCCGGGGAGGGGGTTACGAGCAGTACTTC
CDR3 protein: CASSAPRGGGYEQYF

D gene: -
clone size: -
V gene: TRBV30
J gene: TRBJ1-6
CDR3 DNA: TGTGCCTGGAGTGTACAGGGTTCACCCCTCCACTTT
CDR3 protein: CAWSVQGSPLHF

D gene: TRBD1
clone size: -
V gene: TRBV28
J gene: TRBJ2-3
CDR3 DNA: TGTGCCATCCGGGACAGCATTTTCACAGGGCCGCAGTATTTT
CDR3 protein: CAIRDSIFTGPQYF

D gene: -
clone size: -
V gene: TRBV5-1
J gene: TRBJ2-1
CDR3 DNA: TGCGCCAGCAGCTTGGTGGGGAGCTCCTACAATGAGCAGTTCTTC
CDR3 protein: CASSLVGSSYNEQFF

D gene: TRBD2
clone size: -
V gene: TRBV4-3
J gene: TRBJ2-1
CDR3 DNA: TGCGCCAGCAGCCAACGCCGCAGCGGGGGTCCCTACAATGAGCAGTTCTTC
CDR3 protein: CASSQRRSGGPYNEQFF

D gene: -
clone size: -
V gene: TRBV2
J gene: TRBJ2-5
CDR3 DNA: TGTGCCAGCAGTGATGTAGAGTCATGGTACCAAGAGACCCAGTACTTC
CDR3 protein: CASSDVESWYQETQYF

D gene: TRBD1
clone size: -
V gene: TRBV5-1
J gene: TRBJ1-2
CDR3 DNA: TGCGCCAGCAGCTTGGGGGACAGCGACTATGGCTACACCTTC
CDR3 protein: CASSLGDSDYGYTF

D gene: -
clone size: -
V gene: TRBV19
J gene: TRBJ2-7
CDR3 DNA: TGTGCCAGTAGTTTCGACTTGGGAATCGAGCAGTACTTC
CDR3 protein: CASSFDLGIEQYF

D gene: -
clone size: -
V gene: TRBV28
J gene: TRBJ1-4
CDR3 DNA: TGTGCCAGCAGTAGAGGGGGAACTAATGAAAAACTGTTTTTT
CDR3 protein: CASSRGGTNEKLFF

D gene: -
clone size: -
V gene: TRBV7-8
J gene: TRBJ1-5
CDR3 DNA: TGTGCCAGCAGCCTCACTGGGAGTGGCAATCAGCCCCAGCATTTT
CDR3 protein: CASSLTGSGNQPQHF

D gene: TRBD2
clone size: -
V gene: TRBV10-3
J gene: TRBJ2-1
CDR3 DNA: TGTGCCATCAGTGAAAGGCTAGCGGGAGTTAATGAGCAGTTCTTC
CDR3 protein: CAISERLAGVNEQFF

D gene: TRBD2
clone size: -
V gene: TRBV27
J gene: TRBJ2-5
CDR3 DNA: TGTGCCAGCAGTTTATCCCGACTAGCGGAAGAGACCCAGTACTTC
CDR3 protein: CASSLSRLAEETQYF

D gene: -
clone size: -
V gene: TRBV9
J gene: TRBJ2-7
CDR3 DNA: TGTGCCAGCAGCGTACTGGAGGGGGAGCAGTACTTC
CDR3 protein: CASSVLEGEQYF

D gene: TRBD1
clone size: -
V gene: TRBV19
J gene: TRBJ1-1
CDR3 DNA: TGTGCCAGTAGTATAATAGGACAGGGACGTGAAGCTTTCTTT
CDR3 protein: CASSIIGQGREAFF

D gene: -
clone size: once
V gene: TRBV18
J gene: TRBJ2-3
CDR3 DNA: TGTGCCAGCTCACCACTGGCTAGCTCGGGCACAGATACGCAGTATTTT
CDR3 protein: CASSPLASSGTDTQYF

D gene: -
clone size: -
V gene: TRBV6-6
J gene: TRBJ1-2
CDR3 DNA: TGTGCCAGCAGTTTGACAGGTTTTTATGGCTACACCTTC
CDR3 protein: CASSLTGFYGYTF

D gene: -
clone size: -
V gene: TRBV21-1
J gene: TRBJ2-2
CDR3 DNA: TGTGCCAGCGGCCCAGGACCGGCGGATCCGAACACCGGGGAGCTGTTTTTT
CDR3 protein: CASGPGPADPNTGELFF

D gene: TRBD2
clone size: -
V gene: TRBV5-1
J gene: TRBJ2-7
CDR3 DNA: TGCGCCAGCAGCGGTACTAGCGGGAGGACGGGAGACGAGCAGTACTTC
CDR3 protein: CASSGTSGRTGDEQYF

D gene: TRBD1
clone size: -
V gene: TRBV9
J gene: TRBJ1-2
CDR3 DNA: TGTGCCAGCAGCGGGGGGACAGTCCTCTATGGCTACACCTTC
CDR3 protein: CASSGGTVLYGYTF

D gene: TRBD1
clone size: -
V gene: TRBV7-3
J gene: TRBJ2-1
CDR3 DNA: TGTGCCAGCAGCTTACAACAGGGGACCTACAATGAGCAGTTCTTC
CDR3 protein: CASSLQQGTYNEQFF

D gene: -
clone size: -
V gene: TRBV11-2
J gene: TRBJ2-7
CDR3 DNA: TGTGCCAGCAGTCTCTGGGGGTTCTCCTACGAGCAGTACTTC
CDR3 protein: CASSLWGFSYEQYF

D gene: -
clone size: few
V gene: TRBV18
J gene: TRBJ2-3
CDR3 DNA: TGTGCCAGCTCACCTACAGTGGCAGATACGCAGTATTTT
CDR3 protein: CASSPTVADTQYF

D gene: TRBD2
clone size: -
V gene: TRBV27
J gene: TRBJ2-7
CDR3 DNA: TGTGCCAGCAGTTTATCCCCTAGCGGGGGCTCCTACGAGCAGTACTTC
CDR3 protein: CASSLSPSGGSYEQYF

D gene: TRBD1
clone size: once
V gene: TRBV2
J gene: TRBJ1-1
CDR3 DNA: TGTGCCAGCAGCTACGGGACAGGGCGTACTGAAGCTTTCTTT
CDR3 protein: CASSYGTGRTEAFF

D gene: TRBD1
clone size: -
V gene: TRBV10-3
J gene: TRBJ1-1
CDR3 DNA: TGTGCCAGCAGATCTACAGGGGGAGCGAACACTGAAGCTTTCTTT
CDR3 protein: CASRSTGGANTEAFF

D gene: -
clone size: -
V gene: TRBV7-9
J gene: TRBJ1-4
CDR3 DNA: TGTGCCAGCAGGCCCAACAGCGGAACTAATGAAAAACTGTTTTTT
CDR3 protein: CASRPNSGTNEKLFF

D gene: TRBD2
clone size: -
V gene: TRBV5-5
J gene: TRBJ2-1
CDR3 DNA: TGTGCCAGCAGCCGTCTGGCCAGCGGGGCCCAATGGGATGAGCAGTTCTTC
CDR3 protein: CASSRLASGAQWDEQFF

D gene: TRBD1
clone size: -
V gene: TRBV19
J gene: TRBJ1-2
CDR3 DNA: TGTGCCAGTAGTGCACTGGGACAGCCGGCAAGGTATGGCTACACCTTC
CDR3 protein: CASSALGQPARYGYTF